This TCR beta chain was found in a study of blood T cells in healthy people across ages. Whole-study context: For every two T cells, template switching captured about one barcoded beta molecule.

As to this clonotype: Its antigen is currently unknown.

The CDR3 totals 15 residues. The V gene's germline CDR1 is LNHNV and CDR2 YYDKDF (reference sequence). The V gene lost 3 bases and the J gene lost 7 bases, with 15 bases spanning the gap. Notes on the study in general: Expanded clonotype changes were possibly confounded by unknown donor CMV status.

The use of a sample-barcoded 5' primer and a J-beta primer mix characterized a second PCR of about 7 to 12 cycles. Each cDNA molecule was tagged by a template-switch adaptor with 12 random nucleotides. Each sample provided no less than 2.5 million CDR3-containing paired-end reads. From the 5' RACE reads, TCRdb called clonotypes with MiXCR, one entry per CDR3 protein. Altogether about 570,000 distinct CDR3 sequences are present, 27% being singletons, with the ten largest covering 15% to 20%. The chain links TRBV15 to TRBJ1-4; D perhaps matches TRBD1 (6 bases). Sample: blood. This TCR was recovered from a woman between 65 and 79 years old in good health. CDR3 sequence (DNA): TGTGCCACCAGCAGCGTATCCGGGACACCTGAAAAACTGTTTTTT. Protein sequence: CATSSVSGTPEKLFF.